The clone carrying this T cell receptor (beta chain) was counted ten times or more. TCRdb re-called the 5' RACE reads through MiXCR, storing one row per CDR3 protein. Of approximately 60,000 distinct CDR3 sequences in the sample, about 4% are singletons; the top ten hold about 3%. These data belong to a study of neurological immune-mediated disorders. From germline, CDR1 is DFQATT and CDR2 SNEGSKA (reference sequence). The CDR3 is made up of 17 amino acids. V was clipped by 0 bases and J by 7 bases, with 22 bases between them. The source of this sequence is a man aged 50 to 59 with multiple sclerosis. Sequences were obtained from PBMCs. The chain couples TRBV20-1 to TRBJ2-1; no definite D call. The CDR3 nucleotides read TGCAGTGCTAGAGATGTCCCCCTTACCCGTACAGCGAATGAGCAGTTCTTC. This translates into CSARDVPLTRTANEQFF.